This TCR beta chain was retrieved from a study of human T cells and chemical hapten exposure. Individual cDNA molecules (in the library) carried attached unique molecular identifiers. TCRdb recomputed calls from the RACE reads with MiXCR, one row per CDR3 protein. The sample carries 360,000 or so distinct CDR3 sequences, more than 5% recorded once. Trimming pared 3 bases from V and 4 bases from J, leaving 10 bases between. The CDR3 runs 14 residues. In this sample, this clonotype turned up a few times. Indicated time point: patch test 2, 6 weeks after DPC sensitization. Treatment: therapeutic diphenylcyclopropenone sensitization with weekly scalp DPC.

This sequence originates from a young woman with alopecia areata. Some clones in this sample may be carry-over from other donors' samples. The chain carries TRBV12-3 or TRBV12-4 and TRBJ1-5; weak D call: TRBD1 (5 bases). The source was whole blood, collected in connection with sensitization to the hapten diphenylcyclopropenone (DPC). The chain's CDR3 is CASSFGAANQPQHF. DNA of the CDR3: TGTGCCAGCAGTTTTGGGGCAGCTAATCAGCCCCAGCATTTT.